This TCR beta chain was profiled in a study of blood T cell repertoires in COVID-19. At the level of the study: There were acute and convalescent COVID-19 samples, and they came from the United States, Italy and Spain.

V was trimmed by 5 bases and J by 5 bases, leaving 7 bases between them. The CDR3 is 11 amino acids. Germline values: CDR1 WNHNN, CDR2 SYGVQD (reference sequence). This clone was counted a single time. Here immunoSEQ multiplex PCR was the method, and the copy in TCRdb shows in-frame clones only, minus some. This table has hundreds of thousands of clones, 75% to 90% appearing once. Sequenced: PBMCs or T cells enriched from blood (not recorded which). The chain employs TRBV10-1 and TRBJ2-7; possible D gene TRBD1, 6 bases. The TCR comes from a man aged 25-45 years who had recovered from COVID-19. The CDR3 here is CASSQGHEQYF. As DNA, the CDR3 is TGCGCCAGCAGTCAGGGGCACGAGCAGTACTTC.